A single sample is the source of the 3 T cell receptor beta chains below, sequenced in a study of shared clonotypes between healthy human individuals. The method was immunoSEQ multiplex PCR; TCRdb's version includes in-frame clones alone and lacks a portion of them. This sample has more than 600,000 clones, with approximately 90% found just once. Positively selected for CCR7, the CD45RO-negative cells used as naive CD8 cells excluded terminally differentiated effector memory CD45RA+ cells. The sequencing sample was made of naive CD8+ T cells sorted from blood. The receptors originated from a man aged 25 to 40 in good health.

The V call is TRBV27, the J call TRBJ2-1, with TRBD2 matching 10 bases. The CDR3 length is 16 residues. V dropped 5 bases and J dropped 3; count of bases not matched to a gene: 7. CDR1 MNHEY and CDR2 SMNVEV come from the germline V gene (reference sequence). This CDR3 is CASSDPSGRGYNEQFF. The DNA for the CDR3 is TGTGCCAGCAGTGACCCTAGCGGGAGAGGCTACAATGAGCAGTTCTTC.

The genes are TRBV27 and TRBJ1-2, with D possibly TRBD1 on 6 matching bases. This CDR3 is built from 16 residues. Trimming stripped 4 bases from V and 6 bases from J, with 21 bases between. CDR1 is MNHEY and CDR2 is SMNVEV in the germline V gene (reference sequence). In DNA, the CDR3 is TGTGCCAGCAGTTACGTGGGGGCGAGGGTAGCGAATGGCTACACCTTC. Its protein product is CASSYVGARVANGYTF.

The rearrangement uses TRBV21-1 and TRBJ2-5; the D call in the table, TRBD2, was not verified against the DNA. TRBV21-1 is a pseudogene segment. The CDR3 totals 16 residues. Here the CDR3 DNA reads TGTGCCAGCATCCCCGGGGGGCCCTATCTTAAAGAGACCCAGTACTTC. It translates to CASIPGGPYLKETQYF.